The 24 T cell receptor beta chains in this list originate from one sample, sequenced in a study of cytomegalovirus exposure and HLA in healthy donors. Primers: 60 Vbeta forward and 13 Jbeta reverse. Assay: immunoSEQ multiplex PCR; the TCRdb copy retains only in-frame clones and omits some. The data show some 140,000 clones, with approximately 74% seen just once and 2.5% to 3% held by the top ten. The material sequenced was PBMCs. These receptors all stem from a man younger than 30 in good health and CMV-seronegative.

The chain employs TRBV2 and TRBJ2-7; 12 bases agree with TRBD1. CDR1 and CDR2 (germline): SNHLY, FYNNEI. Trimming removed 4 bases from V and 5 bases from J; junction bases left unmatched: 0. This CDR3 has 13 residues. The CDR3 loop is CASSGDRGHEQYV. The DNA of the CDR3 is TGTGCCAGCAGTGGGGACAGGGGGCACGAGCAGTACGTC.

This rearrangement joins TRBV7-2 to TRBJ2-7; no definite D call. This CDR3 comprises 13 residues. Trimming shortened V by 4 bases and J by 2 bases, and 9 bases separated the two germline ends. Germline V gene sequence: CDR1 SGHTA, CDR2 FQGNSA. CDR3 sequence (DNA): TGTGCCAGCAGCTACCGGCGGACCTACGAGCAGTACTTC. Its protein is CASSYRRTYEQYF.

Written as DNA, the CDR3 is TGCAGCGTTGAGACAGGGACCTATGGCTACACCTTC. As protein: CSVETGTYGYTF. The chain employs TRBV29-1 and TRBJ1-2; TRBD1 agrees at 7 bases. Germline loops: CDR1 SQVTM, CDR2 ANQGSEA. V lost 3 bases and J lost 4; bases outside the gene matches: 2. The CDR3 is 12 residues long.

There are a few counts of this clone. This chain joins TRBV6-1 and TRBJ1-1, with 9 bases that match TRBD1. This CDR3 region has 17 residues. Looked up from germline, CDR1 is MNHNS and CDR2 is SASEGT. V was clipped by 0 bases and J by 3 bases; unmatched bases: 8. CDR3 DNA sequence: TGTGCCAGCAGTGAAGCTATAGTCACAGGGGGCGACACTGAAGCTTTCTTT. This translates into CASSEAIVTGGDTEAFF.

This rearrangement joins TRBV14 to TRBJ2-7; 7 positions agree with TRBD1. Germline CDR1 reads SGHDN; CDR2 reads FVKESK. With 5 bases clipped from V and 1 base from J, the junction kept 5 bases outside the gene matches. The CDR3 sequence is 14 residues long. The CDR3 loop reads CASSRQTGSYEQYV. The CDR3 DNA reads TGTGCCAGCAGCAGGCAGACAGGGTCCTACGAGCAGTACGTC.

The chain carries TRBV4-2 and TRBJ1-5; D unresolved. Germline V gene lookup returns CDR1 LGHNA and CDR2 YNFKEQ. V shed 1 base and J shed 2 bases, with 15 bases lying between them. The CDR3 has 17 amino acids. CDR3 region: CASSQVGPFGGNQPQHF. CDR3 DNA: TGTGCCAGCAGCCAAGTTGGTCCTTTCGGGGGCAATCAGCCCCAGCATTTT.

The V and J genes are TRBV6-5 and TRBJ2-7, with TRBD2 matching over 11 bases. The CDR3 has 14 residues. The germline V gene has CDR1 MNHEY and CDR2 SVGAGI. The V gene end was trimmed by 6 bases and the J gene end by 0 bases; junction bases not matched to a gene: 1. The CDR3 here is CASRLAGASYEQYF. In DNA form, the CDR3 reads TGTGCCAGCAGACTAGCGGGGGCCTCCTACGAGCAGTACTTC.

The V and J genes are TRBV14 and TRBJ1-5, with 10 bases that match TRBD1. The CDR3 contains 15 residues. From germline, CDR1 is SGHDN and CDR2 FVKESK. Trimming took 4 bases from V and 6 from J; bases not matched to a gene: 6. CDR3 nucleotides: TGTGCCAGCAGCCCCGGGACAGGGGAAACTCAGCCCCAGCATTTT. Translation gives CASSPGTGETQPQHF.

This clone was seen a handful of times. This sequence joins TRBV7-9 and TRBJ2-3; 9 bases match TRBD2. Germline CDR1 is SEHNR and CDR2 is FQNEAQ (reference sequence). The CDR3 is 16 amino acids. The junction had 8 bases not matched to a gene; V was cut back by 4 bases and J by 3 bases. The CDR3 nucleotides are TGTGCCAGCAGCTCTAGGAGGGGACTAGCAACAGATACGCAGTATTTT. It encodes CASSSRRGLATDTQYF.

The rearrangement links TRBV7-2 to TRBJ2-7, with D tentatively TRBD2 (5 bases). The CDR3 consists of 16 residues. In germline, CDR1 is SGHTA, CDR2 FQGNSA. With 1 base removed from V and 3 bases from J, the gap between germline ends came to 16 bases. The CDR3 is CASSLDPWTAVYEQYF. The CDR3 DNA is TGTGCCAGCAGCTTAGATCCCTGGACTGCCGTCTACGAGCAGTACTTC.

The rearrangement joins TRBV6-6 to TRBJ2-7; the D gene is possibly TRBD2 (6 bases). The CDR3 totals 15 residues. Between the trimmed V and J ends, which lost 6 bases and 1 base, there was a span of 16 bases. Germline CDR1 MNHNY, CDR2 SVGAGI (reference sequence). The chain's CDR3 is CASSPRWGVSYEQYF. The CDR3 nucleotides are TGTGCCAGCAGCCCTCGTTGGGGGGTTTCCTACGAGCAGTACTTC.

CDR3 in amino acids: CASSSGGPSSGYTF. CDR3 coding DNA: TGTGCCAGCAGTTCGGGGGGCCCTTCTTCTGGCTACACCTTC. The chain combines TRBV6-5 with TRBJ1-2; a weak D match, TRBD1 (6 bases). From germline, CDR1 is MNHEY and CDR2 SVGAGI. With 4 bases removed from V and 7 bases from J, the gap between germline ends came to 16 bases. The CDR3 has 14 residues.

The CDR3 sequence is CASRAGSSTDTQYF. CDR3 coding DNA: TGTGCCAGCAGAGCGGGATCGAGCACAGATACGCAGTATTTT. This chain connects TRBV7-6 to TRBJ2-3; 7 bases are a match to TRBD2. V lost 6 bases, J lost 0 bases, and 3 bases stayed unmatched. Germline loops: CDR1 SGHVS, CDR2 FNYEAQ. The CDR3 is 14 residues long.

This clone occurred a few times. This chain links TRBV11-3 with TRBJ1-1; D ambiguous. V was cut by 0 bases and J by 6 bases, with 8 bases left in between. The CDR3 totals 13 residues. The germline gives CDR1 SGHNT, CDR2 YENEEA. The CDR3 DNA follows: TGTGCCAGCAGCTTAGACATGAGGGCTGAAGCTTTCTTT. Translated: CASSLDMRAEAFF. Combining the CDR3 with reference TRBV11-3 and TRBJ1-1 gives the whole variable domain EAGVVQSPRYKIIEKKQPVAFWCNPISGHNTLYWYLQNLGQGPELLIRYENEEAVDDSQLPKDRFSAERLKGVDSTLKIQPAELGDSAVYLCASSLDMRAEAFFGQGTRLTVV.

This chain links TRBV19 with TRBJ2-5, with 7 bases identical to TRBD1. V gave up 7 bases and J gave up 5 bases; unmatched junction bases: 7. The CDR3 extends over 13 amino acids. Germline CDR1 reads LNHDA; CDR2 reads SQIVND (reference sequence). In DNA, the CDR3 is TGTGCCAGTAAACAGGGGATCGCGGAGACCCAGTACTTC. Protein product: CASKQGIAETQYF.

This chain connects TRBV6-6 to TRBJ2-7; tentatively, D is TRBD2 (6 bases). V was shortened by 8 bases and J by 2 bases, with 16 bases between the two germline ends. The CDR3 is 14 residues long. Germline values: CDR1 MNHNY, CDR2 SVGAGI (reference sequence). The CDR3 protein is CASGIGTGTYEQYF. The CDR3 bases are TGTGCCAGCGGAATCGGGACTGGAACCTACGAGCAGTACTTC.

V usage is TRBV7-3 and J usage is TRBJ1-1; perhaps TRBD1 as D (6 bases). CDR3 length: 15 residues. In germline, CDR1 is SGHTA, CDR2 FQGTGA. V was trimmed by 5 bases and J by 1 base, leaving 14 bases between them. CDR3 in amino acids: CASSTQGQTNTEAFF. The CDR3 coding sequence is TGTGCCAGCAGCACACAAGGACAGACGAACACTGAAGCTTTCTTT.

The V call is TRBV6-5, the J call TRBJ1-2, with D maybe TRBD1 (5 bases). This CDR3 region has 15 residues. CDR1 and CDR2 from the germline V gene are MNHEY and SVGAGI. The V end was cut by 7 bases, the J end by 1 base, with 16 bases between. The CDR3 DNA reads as TGTGCCAGCAATCCCACAGGACCACTTAACTATGGCTACACCTTC. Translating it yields CASNPTGPLNYGYTF.

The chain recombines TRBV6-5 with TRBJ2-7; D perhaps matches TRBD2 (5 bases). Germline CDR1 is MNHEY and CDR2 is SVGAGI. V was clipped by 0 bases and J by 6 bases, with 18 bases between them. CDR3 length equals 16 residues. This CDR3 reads CASSYSTTNRGLEQYF. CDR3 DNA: TGTGCCAGCAGTTACTCGACCACGAACCGAGGACTCGAGCAGTACTTC.

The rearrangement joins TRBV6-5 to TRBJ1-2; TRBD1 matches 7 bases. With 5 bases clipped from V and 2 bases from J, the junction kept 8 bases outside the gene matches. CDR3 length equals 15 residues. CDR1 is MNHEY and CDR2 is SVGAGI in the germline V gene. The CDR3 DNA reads TGTGCCAGCAGTGTCTACAGGGGAGCGAACTATGGCTACACCTTC. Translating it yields CASSVYRGANYGYTF.

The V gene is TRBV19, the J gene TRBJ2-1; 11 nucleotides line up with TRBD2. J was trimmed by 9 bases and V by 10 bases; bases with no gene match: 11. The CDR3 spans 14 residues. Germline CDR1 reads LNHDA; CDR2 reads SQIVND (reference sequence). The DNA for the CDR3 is TGTGCCATCGAGAAGGTAGCGGGGGGGCGTGAGCAGTTCTTC. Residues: CAIEKVAGGREQFF. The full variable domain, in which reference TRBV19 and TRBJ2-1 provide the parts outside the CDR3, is DGGITQSPKYLFRKEGQNVTLSCEQNLNHDAMYWYRQDPGQGLRLIYYSQIVNDFQKGDIAEGYSVSREKKESFPLTVTSAQKNPTAFYLCAIEKVAGGREQFFGPGTRLTVL.

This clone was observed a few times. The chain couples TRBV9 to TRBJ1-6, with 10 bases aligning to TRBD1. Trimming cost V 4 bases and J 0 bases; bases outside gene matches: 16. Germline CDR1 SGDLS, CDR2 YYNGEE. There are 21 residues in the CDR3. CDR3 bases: TGTGCCAGCAGCCCACACCCTACCGGGACAGGGGAGTTCTCCTATAATTCACCCCTCCACTTT. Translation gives CASSPHPTGTGEFSYNSPLHF.

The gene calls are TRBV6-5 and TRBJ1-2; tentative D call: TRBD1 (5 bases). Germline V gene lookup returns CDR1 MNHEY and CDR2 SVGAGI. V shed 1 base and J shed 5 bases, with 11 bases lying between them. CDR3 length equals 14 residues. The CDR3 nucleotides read TGTGCCAGCAGTTACTTGGGGGGTTCATATGGCTACACCTTC. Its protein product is CASSYLGGSYGYTF.

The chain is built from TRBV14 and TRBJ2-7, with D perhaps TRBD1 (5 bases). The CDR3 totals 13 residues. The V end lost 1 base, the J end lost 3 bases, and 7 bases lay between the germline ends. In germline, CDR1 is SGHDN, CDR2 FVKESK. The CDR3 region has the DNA TGTGCCAGCAGCCAAGTCGACAGCTACGAGCAGTACTTC. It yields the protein CASSQVDSYEQYF.